The 27 T cell receptor beta chains in this list originate from one sample, sequenced in a study of T cell responses to AZD1222 COVID-19 vaccine. Clones were sequenced by immunoSEQ multiplex PCR, and TCRdb holds only the in-frame ones, with some missing. The sample records roughly 140,000 clones, about nine tenths being singletons. The starting material was peripheral blood, obtained on day 0 of AZD1222 vaccination. These receptors were taken from an adult in good health.

The chain couples TRBV27 to TRBJ1-5, with 9 bases aligning to TRBD1. There are 13 residues in the CDR3. Germline V gives CDR1 MNHEY, CDR2 SMNVEV (reference sequence). V shed 8 bases and J 8 bases; nucleotides not matched to a gene: 7. CDR3 region: CASGMDRGEPQHF. The CDR3 DNA reads TGTGCCAGCGGTATGGACAGGGGCGAGCCCCAGCATTTT.

V gene TRBV11-2 combines with J gene TRBJ1-3; possible D gene TRBD1, 5 bases. This CDR3 spans 14 amino acids. CDR1 and CDR2 from the germline V gene are SGHAT and FQNNGV. Trimming pared 5 bases from V and 2 bases from J, leaving 10 bases between. The CDR3 coding sequence is TGTGCCAGCAGCGGGGCCAGAACTGGAAACACCATATATTTT. Its protein product is CASSGARTGNTIYF.

V is TRBV7-3 and J is TRBJ2-5; 10 positions match TRBD2. This CDR3 is 15 amino acids long. Germline-derived CDR1 and CDR2 are SGHTA and FQGTGA. The V gene end was trimmed by 2 bases and the J gene end by 5 bases; junction bases not matched to a gene: 5. CDR3 in DNA: TGTGCCAGCAGCTTATGGGCTAGCGGGAGTGAGACCCAGTACTTC. This sequence encodes CASSLWASGSETQYF.

The chain couples TRBV19 to TRBJ1-5; TRBD1 agrees at 7 bases. Per the germline V gene, CDR1 is LNHDA and CDR2 is SQIVND (reference sequence). Germline trimming cut 0 bases from V and 3 bases from J; bases unmatched to any gene: 2. The length of the CDR3 is 15 residues. The CDR3 nucleotides read TGTGCCAGTAGTATAGAGACAGGGATCAATCAGCCCCAGCATTTT. This sequence encodes CASSIETGINQPQHF.

The V gene is TRBV28, the J gene TRBJ2-1; 7 bases agree with TRBD1. The CDR3 runs 12 residues. Trimming took 5 bases from V and 10 from J; bases not matched to a gene: 5. Looked up from germline, CDR1 is MDHEN and CDR2 is SYDVKM. CDR3: CASSAWTGEQFF. In DNA form, the CDR3 reads TGTGCCAGCAGTGCCTGGACAGGCGAGCAGTTCTTC.

The chain is built from TRBV4-1 and TRBJ2-3, with D perhaps TRBD2 (5 bases). Germline V lookup: CDR1 MGHRA, CDR2 YSYEKL. This CDR3 is 15 amino acids long. V lost 1 base and J 1 base, leaving 9 bases between the germline ends. Here the CDR3 DNA reads TGCGCCAGCAGCCAAGGTGGACTTCGCACAGATACGCAGTATTTT. Translated, it gives CASSQGGLRTDTQYF.

The chain has TRBV7-2 and TRBJ2-3; D unclear. The germline gives CDR1 SGHTA, CDR2 FQGNSA. The V and J ends lost 4 bases and 4 bases respectively, with 6 bases between them. The CDR3 consists of 12 residues. CDR3 sequence reads: CASSSSPDTQYF. The CDR3 nucleotides read TGTGCCAGCAGCTCCTCCCCAGATACGCAGTATTTT.

The V call is TRBV7-2, the J call TRBJ2-3, with 10 nucleotides matching TRBD2. CDR1 is SGHTA and CDR2 is FQGNSA in the germline V gene. Germline trimming cut 2 bases from V and 4 bases from J; bases unmatched to any gene: 12. The CDR3 is made up of 18 amino acids. The CDR3, as DNA: TGTGCCAGCAGCTTACTCCTAGCGGGGGCTTCTCGCGCAGATACGCAGTATTTT. Residues: CASSLLLAGASRADTQYF.

The V and J genes are TRBV19 and TRBJ2-3; 16 bases align to TRBD2. V was pared by 1 base and J by 4 bases, with 5 bases of the junction left unmatched. The CDR3 loop spans 18 amino acids. The germline CDR1 and CDR2 sequences are LNHDA and SQIVND (reference sequence). The DNA for the CDR3 is TGTGCCAGTAGTATAGCCCCTGGGACTAGCGGGGGGGCAGATACGCAGTATTTT. The encoded protein is CASSIAPGTSGGADTQYF. Combining the CDR3 with reference TRBV19 and TRBJ2-3 gives the whole variable domain DGGITQSPKYLFRKEGQNVTLSCEQNLNHDAMYWYRQDPGQGLRLIYYSQIVNDFQKGDIAEGYSVSREKKESFPLTVTSAQKNPTAFYLCASSIAPGTSGGADTQYFGPGTRLTVL.

The chain links TRBV19 to TRBJ1-2, with D possibly TRBD1 on 5 matching bases. Germline V gene sequence: CDR1 LNHDA, CDR2 SQIVND (reference sequence). CDR3 length: 16 amino acids. Trimming pared 0 bases from V and 0 bases from J, leaving 11 bases between. The CDR3 spells CASSIERGRTNYGYTF. Written as DNA, the CDR3 is TGTGCCAGTAGTATAGAGCGGGGGAGGACTAACTATGGCTACACCTTC.

The V call is TRBV5-8, the J call TRBJ2-1; 8 bases are shared with TRBD1. The V segment lost 5 bases and the J segment 5 bases; nucleotides outside the gene matches: 12. This CDR3 has 16 residues. The germline V gene has CDR1 SGHTS and CDR2 YDEGEE. The CDR3 sequence: CASRPADREWDNEQFF. The CDR3 DNA is TGTGCCAGCAGACCCGCGGACAGGGAGTGGGACAATGAGCAGTTCTTC.

This sequence joins TRBV19 and TRBJ1-5, with TRBD1 matching over 7 bases. The CDR3 has 16 residues. V dropped 1 base and J dropped 0; count of bases not matched to a gene: 3. Germline lookup yields CDR1 LNHDA and CDR2 SQIVND (reference sequence). The DNA for the CDR3 is TGTGCCAGTAGTATAGGACAGGGTTATAGCAATCAGCCCCAGCATTTT. It encodes CASSIGQGYSNQPQHF. The whole variable domain, filled in from reference TRBV19 and TRBJ1-5, reads DGGITQSPKYLFRKEGQNVTLSCEQNLNHDAMYWYRQDPGQGLRLIYYSQIVNDFQKGDIAEGYSVSREKKESFPLTVTSAQKNPTAFYLCASSIGQGYSNQPQHFGDGTRLSIL.

The V gene is TRBV19, the J gene TRBJ1-5; D not certain. Trimming pared 0 bases from V and 6 bases from J, leaving 21 bases between. The germline V gene encodes CDR1 LNHDA and CDR2 SQIVND (reference sequence). The CDR3 is 18 residues long. The CDR3 sequence: CASSIDIGATWGRQPQHF. CDR3 DNA sequence: TGTGCCAGTAGTATAGATATCGGAGCTACCTGGGGTCGTCAGCCCCAGCATTTT.

The gene calls are TRBV2 and TRBJ1-5, with 9 bases lining up with TRBD1. Trimming took 3 bases from V and 9 from J; bases not matched to a gene: 12. The CDR3 spans 16 residues. The V gene's germline CDR1 is SNHLY and CDR2 FYNNEI. CDR3 in amino acids: CASSEGGGQGIRPQHF. DNA of the CDR3: TGTGCCAGCAGTGAGGGGGGGGGACAGGGCATTCGGCCCCAGCATTTT.

The genes are TRBV25-1 and TRBJ1-2; D not certain. CDR1 is MGHDK and CDR2 is SYGVNS in the germline V gene. The CDR3 sequence is 13 residues long. Trimming pared 2 bases from V and 5 bases from J, leaving 9 bases between. For the CDR3, the DNA is TGTGCCAGCAGTGAAACCCTCCAGTATGGCTACACCTTC. Translation gives CASSETLQYGYTF.

The CDR3 bases are TGCGCCAGCAGCTTGGAGGACGGCCTGGGGGGCTACACCTTC. Encoded protein: CASSLEDGLGGYTF. The chain recombines TRBV5-1 with TRBJ1-2, with D unresolved. Germline CDR1 reads SGHRS; CDR2 reads YFSETQ. CDR3 length equals 14 residues. The V end lost 0 bases, the J end lost 8 bases, and 14 bases lay between the germline ends.

The chain recombines TRBV3-1 (or the pseudogene TRBV3-2) with TRBJ1-3; a weak D match, TRBD1 (6 bases). Trimming stripped 4 bases from V and 2 bases from J, with 18 bases between. Germline CDR1 is LGHDT and CDR2 is YNNKEL (reference sequence). The CDR3 sequence is 17 residues long. The DNA for the CDR3 is TGTGCCAGCAGCCGGGCAAGAGGGGGGCCGACTGGAAACACCATATATTTT. This encodes CASSRARGGPTGNTIYF.

This sequence joins TRBV3-1 (or the pseudogene TRBV3-2) and TRBJ1-1; no clear D. The CDR3 is 12 residues long. V lost 4 bases, J lost 1 base, and 4 bases lay in between. CDR1 is LGHDT and CDR2 is YNNKEL in the germline V gene (reference sequence). CDR3 region: CASSRSNTEAFF. CDR3 DNA: TGTGCCAGCAGCCGATCGAACACTGAAGCTTTCTTT.

V is TRBV7-8 and J is TRBJ2-1; TRBD2 matches at 11 bases. CDR3 length: 15 amino acids. Looked up from germline, CDR1 is SGHVS and CDR2 is FQNEAQ. Trimming at V came to 1 base and at J to 8 bases, leaving 4 bases not matched to a gene. The CDR3: CASSLGLAGGYEQFF. In nucleotides, the CDR3 is TGTGCCAGCAGCTTAGGTCTAGCGGGAGGCTATGAGCAGTTCTTC.

The rearrangement uses TRBV18 and TRBJ2-5, with a weak D call TRBD2 (6 bases). Germline loops: CDR1 KGHSH, CDR2 LQKENI. The germline V and J ends were trimmed by 6 bases and 2 bases, with 10 bases remaining between them. The CDR3 is 13 residues long. This CDR3 reads CASSLGLQETQYF. CDR3 DNA sequence: TGTGCCAGCTCCCTGGGACTGCAAGAGACCCAGTACTTC.

The rearrangement links TRBV15 to TRBJ1-2; 7 positions match TRBD1. The CDR3 contains 13 residues. CDR1 is LNHNV and CDR2 is YYDKDF in the germline V gene (reference sequence). V dropped 3 bases and J dropped 6; count of bases not matched to a gene: 4. This chain's CDR3 is CATSRQTGHGYTF. For the CDR3, the DNA is TGTGCCACCAGCAGGCAGACAGGGCATGGCTACACCTTC.

This clone has more than one count but fewer than ten. This chain links TRBV6-4 with TRBJ2-1; the match to TRBD2 covers 7 bases. Germline values: CDR1 MRHNA, CDR2 SNTAGT. With V trimmed by 3 bases and J by 6 bases, 8 bases remained unmatched. The CDR3 loop spans 15 amino acids. The DNA of the CDR3 is TGTGCCAGCAGTGATGACGCGGGAGCCTCCAATGAGCAGTTCTTC. It encodes CASSDDAGASNEQFF.

This clone has only a few counts. This CDR3 is CASSFVRLQGATGYTF. The CDR3 DNA sequence: TGTGCCAGCAGCTTTGTAAGACTCCAGGGGGCGACCGGCTACACCTTC. The chain recombines TRBV5-5 with TRBJ1-2, with 8 bases matching TRBD1. The CDR3 totals 16 residues. Trimming at V came to 2 bases and at J to 8 bases, leaving 14 bases not matched to a gene. Germline CDR1 and CDR2: SGHKS and YYEKEE (reference sequence). Looking up the rest from reference TRBV5-5 and TRBJ1-2 gives the full variable domain: DAGVTQSPTHLIKTRGQQVTLRCSPISGHKSVSWYQQVLGQGPQFIFQYYEKEERGRGNFPDRFSARQFPNYSSELNVNALLLGDSALYLCASSFVRLQGATGYTFGSGTRLTVV.

The gene calls are TRBV5-8 and TRBJ2-5, with TRBD1 identical over 7 bases. The CDR3 is 15 residues long. The V and J ends lost 3 bases and 5 bases, in that order; junction bases with no gene match: 10. Germline V lookup: CDR1 SGHTS, CDR2 YDEGEE. This CDR3 reads CASSSYTRGLETQYF. CDR3 DNA sequence: TGTGCCAGCAGCTCGTATACGAGGGGGCTGGAGACCCAGTACTTC.

The J gene is TRBJ1-1, the V gene TRBV19; tentative D call: TRBD1 (5 bases). Germline V gene lookup returns CDR1 LNHDA and CDR2 SQIVND (reference sequence). The V end was cut by 0 bases, the J end by 1 base, with 9 bases between. There are 15 residues in the CDR3. CDR3 residues: CASSIEGRPNTEAFF. The CDR3 DNA reads TGTGCCAGTAGTATAGAGGGACGGCCGAACACTGAAGCTTTCTTT.

The CDR3 sequence is CASSSGLGGNSPLHF. CDR3 DNA sequence: TGTGCCAGTAGCTCCGGGCTCGGGGGGAATTCACCCCTCCACTTT. The chain has TRBV19 and TRBJ1-6; weak D call: TRBD1 (5 bases). This CDR3 is built from 15 residues. V was shortened by 6 bases and J by 7 bases, with 16 bases between the two germline ends. Germline V gives CDR1 LNHDA, CDR2 SQIVND (reference sequence).

Here the CDR3 DNA reads TGTGCCAGCAGTAAGTGGGGGGGTGAAAACATTCAGTACTTC. This codes for CASSKWGGENIQYF. This rearrangement joins TRBV27 to TRBJ2-4; TRBD2 agrees at 7 bases. Looked up from germline, CDR1 is MNHEY and CDR2 is SMNVEV (reference sequence). V lost 5 bases and J lost 5; bases outside the gene matches: 6. The CDR3 covers 14 residues.